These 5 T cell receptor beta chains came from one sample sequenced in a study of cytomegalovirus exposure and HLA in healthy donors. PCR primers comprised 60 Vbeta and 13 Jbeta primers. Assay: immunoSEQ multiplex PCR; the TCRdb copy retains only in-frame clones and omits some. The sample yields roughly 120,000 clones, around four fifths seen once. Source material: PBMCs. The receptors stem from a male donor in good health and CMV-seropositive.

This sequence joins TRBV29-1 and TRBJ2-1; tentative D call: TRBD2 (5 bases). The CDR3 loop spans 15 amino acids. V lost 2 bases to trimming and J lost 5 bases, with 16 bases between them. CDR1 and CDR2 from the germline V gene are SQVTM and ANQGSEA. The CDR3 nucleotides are TGCAGCGTTGAATCCCGACCTAGCAGTAACAATGAGCAGTTCTTC. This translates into CSVESRPSSNNEQFF.

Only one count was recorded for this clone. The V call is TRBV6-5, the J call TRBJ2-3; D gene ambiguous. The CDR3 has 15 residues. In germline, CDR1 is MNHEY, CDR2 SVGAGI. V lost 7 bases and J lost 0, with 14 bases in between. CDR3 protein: CASIESAVSTDTQYF. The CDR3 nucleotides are TGTGCCAGCATCGAGTCTGCGGTTAGCACAGATACGCAGTATTTT.

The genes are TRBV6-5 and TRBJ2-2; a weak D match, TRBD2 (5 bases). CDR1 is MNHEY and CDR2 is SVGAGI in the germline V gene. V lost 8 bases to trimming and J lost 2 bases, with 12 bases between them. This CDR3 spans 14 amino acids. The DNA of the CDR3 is TGTGCCAGCCGGAAGCGGACTAACACCGGGGAGCTGTTTTTT. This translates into CASRKRTNTGELFF.

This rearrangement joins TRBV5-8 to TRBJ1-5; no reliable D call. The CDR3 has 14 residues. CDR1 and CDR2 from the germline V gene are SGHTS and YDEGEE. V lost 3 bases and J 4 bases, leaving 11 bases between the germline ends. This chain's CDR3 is CASSSLGGNQPQHF. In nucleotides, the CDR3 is TGTGCCAGCAGCTCCCTGGGAGGAAATCAGCCCCAGCATTTT.

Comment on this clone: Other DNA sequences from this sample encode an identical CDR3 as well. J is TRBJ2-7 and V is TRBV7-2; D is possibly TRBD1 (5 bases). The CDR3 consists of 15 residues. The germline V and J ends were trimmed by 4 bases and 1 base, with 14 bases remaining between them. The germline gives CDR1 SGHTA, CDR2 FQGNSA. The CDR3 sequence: CASSSRQGESYEQYF. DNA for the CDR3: TGTGCCAGCAGCTCGCGGCAGGGCGAATCCTACGAGCAGTACTTC.